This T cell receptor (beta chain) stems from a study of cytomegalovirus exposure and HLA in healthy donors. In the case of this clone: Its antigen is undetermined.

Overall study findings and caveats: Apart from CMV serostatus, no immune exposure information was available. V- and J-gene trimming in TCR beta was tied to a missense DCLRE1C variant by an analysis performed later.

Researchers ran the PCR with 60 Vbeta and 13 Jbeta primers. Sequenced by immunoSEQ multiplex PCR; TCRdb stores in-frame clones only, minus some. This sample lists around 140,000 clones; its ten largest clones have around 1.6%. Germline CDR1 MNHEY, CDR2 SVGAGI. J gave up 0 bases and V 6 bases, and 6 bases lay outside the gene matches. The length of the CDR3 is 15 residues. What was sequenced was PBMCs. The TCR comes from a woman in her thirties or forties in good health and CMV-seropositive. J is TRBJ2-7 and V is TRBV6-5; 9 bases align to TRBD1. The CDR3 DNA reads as TGTGCCAGCAGCTCACCGGGACAGGGCTCCTACGAGCAGTACTTC. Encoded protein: CASSSPGQGSYEQYF.